This T cell receptor (beta chain) was obtained from a study of cytomegalovirus exposure and HLA in healthy donors. Healthy bone marrow donors formed the donor group. Germline-derived CDR1 and CDR2 are SGHNT and YYREEE (reference sequence). The CDR3 consists of 16 residues. V shed 5 bases and J 5 bases; nucleotides not matched to a gene: 13. It was with 60 Vbeta and 13 Jbeta primers that the PCR ran. The data were produced by immunoSEQ multiplex PCR, yet TCRdb's version contains in-frame clones alone and is incomplete. The table has about 68,000 clones, about 81% seen once; the top ten hold about 7%. This rearrangement joins TRBV5-4 to TRBJ1-1, with TRBD1 identical over 9 bases. The origin of this receptor is a human donor in good health. The sample taken for sequencing was PBMCs. CDR3 amino acids: CASRGRTGGGWTEAFF. The CDR3 DNA follows: TGTGCCAGCAGGGGTAGAACAGGGGGCGGATGGACTGAAGCTTTCTTT.